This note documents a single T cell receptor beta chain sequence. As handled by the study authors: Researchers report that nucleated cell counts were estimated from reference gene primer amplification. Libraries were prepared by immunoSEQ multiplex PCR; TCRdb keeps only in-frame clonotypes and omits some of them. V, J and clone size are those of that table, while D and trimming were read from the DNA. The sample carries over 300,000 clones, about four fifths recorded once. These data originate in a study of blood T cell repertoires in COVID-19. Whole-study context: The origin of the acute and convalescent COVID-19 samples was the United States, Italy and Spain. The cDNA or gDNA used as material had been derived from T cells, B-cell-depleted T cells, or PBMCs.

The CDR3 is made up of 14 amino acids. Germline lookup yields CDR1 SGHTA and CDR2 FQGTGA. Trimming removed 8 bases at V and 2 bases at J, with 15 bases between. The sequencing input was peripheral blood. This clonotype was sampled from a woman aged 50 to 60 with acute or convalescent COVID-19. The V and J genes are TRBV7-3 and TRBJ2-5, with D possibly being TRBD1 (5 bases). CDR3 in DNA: TGTGCCAGCGCTCCTTCGACAGTTCAAGAGACCCAGTACTTC. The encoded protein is CASAPSTVQETQYF.